The rows below give T cell receptor beta chains drawn from one sample of a study of blood T cell repertoires in COVID-19. Assay used: immunoSEQ multiplex PCR; TCRdb lists only in-frame clones, some missing. The sample holds almost 70,000 clones, 88% seen once. Sequenced: peripheral blood. Source of these receptors: a woman in her 70s with acute or convalescent COVID-19. The CDR3 runs from the conserved cysteine through the conserved F or W. Fields, in order: J gene, D gene, V gene, CDR3 length, clone size, CDR3 DNA, CDR3 protein. D genes are given only for firm matches. Size is omitted from some rows. Given values are once, few, many or a class for expanded clones.

j_call: TRBJ1-2; d_call: NA; v_call: TRBV11-1; cdr3_length: 15; clone_size: once; cdr3_nt: TGTGCCAGCAGCTCAACAGCCACAGGGTCGTATGGCTACACCTTC; cdr3_aa: CASSSTATGSYGYTF
j_call: TRBJ1-4; d_call: NA; v_call: TRBV6-5; cdr3_length: 14; clone_size: once; cdr3_nt: TGTGCCAGCAGGAATGGGGTCAAGGGGGAAAAACTGTTTTTT; cdr3_aa: CASRNGVKGEKLFF
j_call: TRBJ2-1; d_call: NA; v_call: TRBV12-3/TRBV12-4; cdr3_length: 12; clone_size: NA; cdr3_nt: TGTGCCAGCAGTTTGAACAACAATGAGCAGTTCTTC; cdr3_aa: CASSLNNNEQFF
j_call: TRBJ1-1; d_call: NA; v_call: TRBV3-1/TRBV3-2; cdr3_length: 11; clone_size: NA; cdr3_nt: TGTGCCAGCAGCCAAGGGGGGGGAGCTTTCTTT; cdr3_aa: CASSQGGGAFF
j_call: TRBJ2-2; d_call: NA; v_call: TRBV9; cdr3_length: 14; clone_size: NA; cdr3_nt: TGTGCCAGCAGCAAGAGGGAGGAGGCCGGGGAGCTGTTTTTT; cdr3_aa: CASSKREEAGELFF
j_call: TRBJ1-1; d_call: NA; v_call: TRBV5-1; cdr3_length: 14; clone_size: NA; cdr3_nt: TGCGCCAGCAGCTCACCAGGGGTCCGGACTGAAGCTTTCTTT; cdr3_aa: CASSSPGVRTEAFF
j_call: TRBJ2-5; d_call: TRBD2; v_call: TRBV11-2; cdr3_length: 15; clone_size: NA; cdr3_nt: TGTGCCAGCGCAGACGGGGGGGCGCTTGGAGAGACCCAGTACTTC; cdr3_aa: CASADGGALGETQYF
j_call: TRBJ1-2; d_call: TRBD1; v_call: TRBV28; cdr3_length: 15; clone_size: NA; cdr3_nt: TGTGCCAGCAGGCACGGGACAGGGGCGTCCTATGGCTACACCTTC; cdr3_aa: CASRHGTGASYGYTF
j_call: TRBJ2-1; d_call: NA; v_call: TRBV5-1; cdr3_length: 15; clone_size: NA; cdr3_nt: TGCGCCAGCAGATCGACAGGAAGCTCCTACAATGAGCAGTTCTTC; cdr3_aa: CASRSTGSSYNEQFF
j_call: TRBJ1-2; d_call: TRBD1; v_call: TRBV2; cdr3_length: 16; clone_size: NA; cdr3_nt: TGTGCCAGCAGTGAAGCGGGCTATGGGGACAGGGCTGGCTACACCTTC; cdr3_aa: CASSEAGYGDRAGYTF